A single count supports the clone carrying this T cell receptor beta chain. Its target is not known. This sample also contains other DNA sequences that code for the same CDR3. This specimen belongs to a study of cytomegalovirus exposure and HLA in healthy donors. Trimming removed 5 bases from V and 5 bases from J, with 15 bases in between. The CDR3 sequence is 15 residues long. Germline V gives CDR1 SGHTA, CDR2 FQGTGA. Findings and caveats of the study: For most TCR beta V segments, an earlier analysis put the productive rate at about 87% or about 30% of the time. Later analysis associated a missense DCLRE1C variant with TCR beta V- and J-gene trimming. TCR beta chains numbering some 160 were designated cytomegalovirus-associated. When the data were analyzed later, several of the most significant clusters appeared to be linked to common viral pathogens.

A multiplex PCR was run with 60 Vbeta primers and 13 Jbeta primers. Libraries were prepared by immunoSEQ multiplex PCR; TCRdb keeps only in-frame clonotypes and omits some of them. The sample has 77,000 or so clones, more than 60% seen once. The TCR originated in a man aged 35 to 55 in good health and CMV-seronegative. This rearrangement joins TRBV7-3 to TRBJ2-2, with D tentatively TRBD2 (6 bases). Sequenced material: PBMCs. CDR3 DNA: TGTGCCAGCAGCCCATGGATCGGGGGTACCGGGGAGCTGTTTTTT. Its protein product is CASSPWIGGTGELFF.